Detailed here is one T cell receptor (beta chain). Which antigen it targets is not known. There are no base qualities to consult, and no much larger clone falls within one base. TCRbeta CDR3 regions were amplified from genomic DNA by means of the immunoSEQ Assay, a bias-controlled multiplex PCR. In the paper's pipeline: The number of nucleated cells in each sample was estimated from the amplification of reference gene primers within the assay. To quantify the absolute abundance of each unique TCRbeta CDR3 rearrangement, sequence reads were collapsed and filtered. For each sample, productive Simpson clonality was calculated by taking the square root of Simpson's diversity index across productive rearrangements. The table comes from immuneACCESS by way of TCRdb, which keeps in-frame sequences with V and J called. Part of the clones is missing from these tables; in studies checked, under half for an unresolved V gene and the rest for unknown reasons. The DNA gave D and trimming, while V, J and clone size come from that table. The sample table records approximately 300,000 clones; approximately 90% of these occur just once. Jointly, the top ten make up roughly 4.8% of the sample.

The source of the sample is a study of blood T cell repertoires in COVID-19 (dated by TCRdb to the early 2020s). Notes on the research overall: Samples covering the acute and convalescent phases of COVID-19 were provided by collaborators in the United States, Italy and Spain. Deeply sampled blood TCRbeta repertoires from subjects exposed to, actively infected with, or recovered from COVID-19 were included in the dataset. Samples came from the ongoing ImmuneRACE study (first 160 participants) plus 1,254 subjects from 6 global collaborators. The material from the prospective study consisted of cDNA or gDNA derived from T cells, B-cell-depleted T cells, or PBMCs. Where available, HLA class I and class II types were taken from metadata supplied by the sample provider and were not determined by assay-based typing. Sample metadata almost always included a de-identified subject ID, COVID-19 status, age in years and sex. The repertoires were released in a freely available public database meant as a resource for research on the immune response to SARS-CoV-2. Study-wide findings and limitations: The amount of clinical and demographic metadata varied by source and participant and was provided uncurated.

CDR3 length: 14 amino acids, cysteine to phenylalanine. Just CDR3 DNA is preserved here, 42 bases in frame from base 1. Trimming removed 0 bases from V and 14 bases from J; the gene matches leave 9 bases unexplained. CDR1 and CDR2 are read off the germline V gene (reference sequence) as MNHNY and SVGAGI. Whole blood was collected in K2EDTA tubes by collaborating institutions according to the institutions' own protocols. For TCRbeta analysis, collaborators shipped samples in one of three forms: frozen whole blood, isolated PBMCs, or DNA extracted from either of those sample types. Sequenced material: peripheral blood. This TCR was sampled from a man aged 35-49 years with acute or convalescent COVID-19. The chain was built from TRBV6-6 and TRBJ2-1, and 8 junction bases match TRBD1. The CDR3 loop reads CASSYSRPGGFEFF. The DNA sequence is TGTGCCAGCAGTTACTCGAGGCCAGGGGGCTTCGAGTTCTTC.